This T cell receptor beta chain originates from a study of T-cell memory formation after mild COVID-19. CDR3 length equals 11 residues. The germline gives CDR1 MGHRA, CDR2 YSYEKL. Trimming took off 1 base at V and 6 bases at J, with 3 bases between the two ends. TCRdb itself ran the 5' RACE reads through MiXCR, one entry per CDR3 protein. The sample shows 220,000 or so distinct CDR3 sequences, more than 8% of them seen only once. This clonotype was found many times. The V gene is TRBV4-1, the J gene TRBJ1-2, with D unclear. This TCR was recovered from a man aged 18 to 30 who had mild COVID-19 (a few samples of this study predate the infection). Cell type and time point are not known. The sample consisted of PBMCs or a T cell subset sorted from them (not recorded which). The CDR3 reads CASSQGDGYTF. CDR3 nucleotides: TGCGCCAGCAGCCAAGGGGATGGCTACACCTTC.